This T cell receptor beta chain stems from a study of T cell responses to AZD1222 COVID-19 vaccine. This clone was seen only a few times. From germline, CDR1 is SNHLY and CDR2 FYNNEI. The V end was cut by 8 bases, the J end by 3 bases, with 15 bases between. The CDR3 sequence is 14 residues long. Here immunoSEQ multiplex PCR was the method, and the copy in TCRdb shows in-frame clones only, minus some. The sample yields approximately 110,000 clones, more than 80% seen once. The source material was peripheral blood, sampled on day 0 of AZD1222 vaccination. The chain is built from TRBV2 and TRBJ2-3, with D possibly matching TRBD2 (6 bases). This receptor was identified in an adult in good health. The CDR3 is CASGAGSWTDTQYF. CDR3 sequence (DNA): TGTGCCAGCGGGGCGGGGTCTTGGACAGATACGCAGTATTTT.